These 25 T cell receptor beta chains were sequenced from one sample in a study of patients and donors after allogeneic stem cell transplantation (dated by TCRdb to 2020 to 2021). Library generation was performed with RT-PCR. The sequencer listed for this sample is NextSeq 550. TCRdb handled the public reads itself, with Q25 trimming in fastp and clone calling in MiXCR, and kept productive beta chains. All rows with the same CDR3 protein become a single entry with the most common DNA and genes. Here the sample has about 960,000 distinct CDR3 sequences; about a sixth occur a single time. The ten biggest clones cover approximately 5.9% of the sample. The specimen sequenced was blood, either unsorted or a sorted T cell fraction (not recorded which). These receptors all stem from a human donor who was either an allogeneic HSCT recipient or a stem cell or donor lymphocyte infusion donor (not recorded which). It is not recorded whose cells these are; they may come from a transplant donor.

In this sample, this clonotype turned up many times. V and J are TRBV7-9 and TRBJ2-7, with D unresolved. This CDR3 contains 12 residues. Germline lookup yields CDR1 SEHNR and CDR2 FQNEAQ (reference sequence). V shed 3 bases and J shed 2 bases, with 5 bases lying between them. The CDR3 sequence is CASSLVTYEQYF. Here the CDR3 DNA reads TGTGCCAGCAGCTTGGTGACCTACGAGCAGTACTTC.

The CDR3 sequence is CSAFTGGTYNEQFF. In DNA form, the CDR3 reads TGCAGTGCTTTTACAGGGGGAACATACAATGAGCAGTTCTTC. The chain employs TRBV20-1 and TRBJ2-1, with TRBD1 matching 8 bases. The CDR3 consists of 14 residues. V shed 5 bases and J 4 bases; nucleotides not matched to a gene: 7. The germline CDR1 and CDR2 sequences are DFQATT and SNEGSKA (reference sequence).

Only a few counts were recorded for this clonotype. The chain recombines TRBV20-1 with TRBJ1-5, with unresolved D. There are 13 residues in the CDR3. The V gene's germline CDR1 is DFQATT and CDR2 SNEGSKA (reference sequence). The ends were cut back, 0 bases at V and 4 bases at J, with 7 bases in the middle. The CDR3 loop is CSARDSRNQPQHF. The CDR3 nucleotides read TGCAGTGCTAGAGATTCGAGGAATCAGCCCCAGCATTTT.

This clonotype came up many times. The V and J genes are TRBV29-1 and TRBJ2-1; 14 positions agree with TRBD2. J was trimmed by 6 bases and V by 6 bases; bases with no gene match: 10. Germline values: CDR1 SQVTM, CDR2 ANQGSEA. The CDR3 has 16 amino acids. DNA of the CDR3: TGCAGCGTAACCGGGACTAGCGGGAGAAGAACCAATGAGCAGTTCTTC. Protein product: CSVTGTSGRRTNEQFF.

This clonotype occurred many times. The chain is built from TRBV12-3 or TRBV12-4 and TRBJ2-1; TRBD1 matches at 9 bases. The CDR3 has 16 residues. Trimming took 6 bases from V and 6 from J; bases not matched to a gene: 12. The CDR3 region has the DNA TGTGCCAGCAGACTAAATAGGGACAGGGTGGGCAATGAGCAGTTCTTC. Protein product: CASRLNRDRVGNEQFF.

This clonotype was counted only a few times. This chain's CDR3 is CASSFLRTPYEQYF. CDR3 DNA: TGTGCCAGCAGCTTTCTACGAACTCCCTACGAGCAGTACTTC. The chain links TRBV7-9 to TRBJ2-7; D is ambiguous. Germline lookup yields CDR1 SEHNR and CDR2 FQNEAQ (reference sequence). The CDR3 runs 14 residues. Trimming took 3 bases from V and 2 from J, leaving 11 bases between them.

The CDR3 DNA sequence: TGCAGTGCTCTTGCTTCAGGGGGATCGTGGTTCACCCAGTACTTC. The encoded protein is CSALASGGSWFTQYF. This rearrangement joins TRBV20-1 to TRBJ2-5; 7 bases align to TRBD1. The CDR3 covers 15 residues. The germline V gene encodes CDR1 DFQATT and CDR2 SNEGSKA (reference sequence). The J segment lost 8 bases and the V segment lost 5 bases, leaving 17 bases of the junction unmatched.

This clonotype was seen many times. V and J are TRBV5-1 and TRBJ2-3; TRBD1 might be the D (6 bases). The CDR3 has 17 residues. Looked up from germline, CDR1 is SGHRS and CDR2 is YFSETQ. The V gene lost 6 bases and the J gene lost 0 bases, with 20 bases spanning the gap. CDR3 nucleotides: TGCGCCAGCACGCTTCGTCCCGGGACATTTAGCACAGATACGCAGTATTTT. This sequence encodes CASTLRPGTFSTDTQYF.

In its sample, this clonotype was seen many times. The chain links TRBV12-3 or TRBV12-4 to TRBJ2-6; D uncertain. Trimming stripped 6 bases from V and 0 bases from J, with 12 bases between. This CDR3 has 16 residues. CDR3 residues: CASRNTAGSGANVLTF. In DNA form, the CDR3 reads TGTGCCAGCAGAAACACAGCTGGCTCTGGGGCCAACGTCCTGACTTTC.

This clonotype has at least ten counts. The gene calls are TRBV12-3 or TRBV12-4 and TRBJ1-6; 8 nucleotides match TRBD1. V shed 4 bases and J 10 bases; nucleotides not matched to a gene: 12. The CDR3 sequence is 16 residues long. In DNA form, the CDR3 reads TGTGCCAGCAGTTGGGGGACAGGATCTGGGGAATCACCCCTCCACTTT. It specifies CASSWGTGSGESPLHF.

The gene calls are TRBV12-3 or TRBV12-4 and TRBJ2-2; TRBD1 matches at 12 bases. This CDR3 is built from 15 residues. V shed 6 bases, J shed 6 bases, and the junction held 5 bases outside the gene matches. In DNA form, the CDR3 reads TGTGCCAGCAGGTTCAGGGACAGGGGGCCCGGGGAGCTGTTTTTT. It specifies CASRFRDRGPGELFF.

The genes are TRBV28 and TRBJ1-5, with 7 bases identical to TRBD1. J was trimmed by 2 bases and V by 6 bases; bases with no gene match: 10. CDR1 and CDR2 (germline): MDHEN, SYDVKM. The CDR3 is 16 residues long. CDR3 sequence reads: CASSPKRGLGNQPQHF. CDR3 in DNA: TGTGCCAGCAGCCCCAAGAGGGGGCTTGGCAATCAGCCCCAGCATTTT.

The V call is TRBV20-1, the J call TRBJ2-7; 9 nucleotides match TRBD2. Germline V gives CDR1 DFQATT, CDR2 SNEGSKA (reference sequence). This CDR3 has 12 residues. Unmatched junction bases numbered 8, after V lost 7 bases and J lost 7 bases. For the CDR3, the DNA is TGCAGTGTTGCGGGGGGGCGAAAAGAGCAGTACTTC. Protein: CSVAGGRKEQYF.

This clonotype was seen more than once but under ten times. This sequence joins TRBV20-1 and TRBJ2-7, with 14 bases that match TRBD2. Germline-derived CDR1 and CDR2 are DFQATT and SNEGSKA (reference sequence). The CDR3 extends over 15 amino acids. The V segment lost 4 bases and the J segment 4 bases; nucleotides outside the gene matches: 6. The CDR3 sequence is CSATSGTSGSYEQYF. CDR3 DNA: TGCAGTGCTACTAGCGGGACTAGCGGGAGTTACGAGCAGTACTTC.

This clonotype was observed a few times. The chain recombines TRBV12-3 or TRBV12-4 with TRBJ1-2, with a possible D match to TRBD1 (5 bases). V lost 5 bases to trimming and J lost 1 base, with 17 bases between them. The CDR3 sequence is 16 residues long. CDR3 amino acids: CASSQIGGFGNYGYTF. The CDR3 region has the DNA TGTGCCAGCAGTCAAATTGGGGGATTTGGTAACTATGGCTACACCTTC.

The chain couples TRBV9 to TRBJ1-1; 7 positions agree with TRBD1. With V trimmed by 6 bases and J by 3 bases, 8 bases remained unmatched. This CDR3 contains 14 residues. Germline V CDR1 and CDR2: SGDLS, YYNGEE. The CDR3 DNA sequence: TGTGCCAGCACGCCGACAGGGCAGCACACTGAAGCTTTCTTT. Protein sequence: CASTPTGQHTEAFF.

This clonotype occurred many times. The gene calls are TRBV3-1 and TRBJ1-1; the D gene is possibly TRBD1 (5 bases). CDR3 length equals 17 residues. V gave up 1 base and J gave up 2 bases, with 17 bases separating them. CDR1 is LGHDT, CDR2 YNNKEL, per germline (reference sequence). CDR3 loop: CASSQGSRGRRNTEAFF. The DNA of the CDR3 is TGTGCCAGCAGCCAAGGATCCCGGGGACGCCGAAACACTGAAGCTTTCTTT.

This clonotype was recorded a few times. J is TRBJ2-5 and V is TRBV21-1; TRBD2 is the table's D call and was not checked against the DNA. TRBV21-1 is termed a pseudogene. The CDR3 sequence is 16 residues long. CDR3 in DNA: TGTGCCAGCAGCAAAAGTCCTAGCGGGAAGGGAGAGACCCAGTACTTC. This gives the protein CASSKSPSGKGETQYF.

V is TRBV19 and J is TRBJ2-6; TRBD1 or TRBD2 may be the D gene (5 bases each). This CDR3 region has 15 residues. From germline, CDR1 is LNHDA and CDR2 SQIVND (reference sequence). Trimming removed 11 bases at V and 0 bases at J, with 14 bases between. The CDR3 reads CASLGANSGANVLTF. In DNA, the CDR3 is TGTGCCTCCCTCGGGGCTAACTCTGGGGCCAACGTCCTGACTTTC.

The genes are TRBV7-3 and TRBJ2-3; TRBD2 agrees at 8 bases. Germline V gene sequence: CDR1 SGHTA, CDR2 FQGTGA. CDR3 length: 17 residues. The junction had 12 bases not matched to a gene; V was cut back by 4 bases and J by 3 bases. The CDR3 nucleotides read TGTGCCAGCAGCTCTCTCCGGGGACTAGGGAGTACAGATACGCAGTATTTT. Its protein is CASSSLRGLGSTDTQYF.

This clonotype was counted a few times. The chain uses TRBV5-1 and TRBJ2-5; D ambiguous. V was cut by 3 bases and J by 4 bases, with 16 bases left in between. The CDR3 contains 15 residues. CDR1 and CDR2 from the germline V gene are SGHRS and YFSETQ. The CDR3 protein is CASSYRQRALETQYF. CDR3 nucleotide sequence: TGCGCCAGCAGCTACAGACAAAGGGCCCTAGAGACCCAGTACTTC. Complete variable domain (other parts from reference TRBV5-1 and TRBJ2-5): KAGVTQTPRYLIKTRGQQVTLSCSPISGHRSVSWYQQTPGQGLQFLFEYFSETQRNKGNFPGRFSGRQFSNSRSEMNVSTLELGDSALYLCASSYRQRALETQYFGPGTRLLVL.

This chain uses TRBV5-1 with TRBJ1-2, with D unresolved. V shed 0 bases and J shed 3 bases, with 9 bases lying between them. CDR1 is SGHRS and CDR2 is YFSETQ in the germline V gene. The CDR3 runs 14 residues. For the CDR3, the DNA is TGCGCCAGCAGCTTGGGTTTCGGGGACTATGGCTACACCTTC. It is translated as CASSLGFGDYGYTF.

This clonotype was seen many times. In DNA, the CDR3 is TGCGCCAGCTCGGGACTAGCGAAATACAATGAGCAGTTCTTC. This sequence encodes CASSGLAKYNEQFF. V is TRBV10-2 and J is TRBJ2-1, with 10 bases matching TRBD2. Per germline, CDR1 WSHSY and CDR2 SAAADI. This CDR3 has 14 amino acids. J was trimmed by 4 bases and V by 8 bases; bases with no gene match: 5.

This chain links TRBV6-2 or TRBV6-3 with TRBJ2-7; D not certain. Trimming pared 6 bases from V and 4 bases from J, leaving 10 bases between. This CDR3 region has 12 residues. The germline V gene encodes CDR1 MNHEY and CDR2 SVGEGT. Here the CDR3 reads CASSYDLYEQYF. The CDR3 DNA follows: TGTGCCAGCAGCTACGACCTTTACGAGCAGTACTTC.

V gene TRBV11-2 combines with J gene TRBJ2-1; 7 bases are a match to TRBD2. The CDR3 loop spans 16 amino acids. V lost 2 bases to trimming and J lost 3 bases; unmatched junction nucleotides: 7. CDR1 and CDR2 from the germline V gene are SGHAT and FQNNGV. CDR3 in amino acids: CASSLRERGYYNEQFF. The CDR3, as DNA: TGTGCCAGCAGCTTACGGGAGCGGGGTTACTACAATGAGCAGTTCTTC.